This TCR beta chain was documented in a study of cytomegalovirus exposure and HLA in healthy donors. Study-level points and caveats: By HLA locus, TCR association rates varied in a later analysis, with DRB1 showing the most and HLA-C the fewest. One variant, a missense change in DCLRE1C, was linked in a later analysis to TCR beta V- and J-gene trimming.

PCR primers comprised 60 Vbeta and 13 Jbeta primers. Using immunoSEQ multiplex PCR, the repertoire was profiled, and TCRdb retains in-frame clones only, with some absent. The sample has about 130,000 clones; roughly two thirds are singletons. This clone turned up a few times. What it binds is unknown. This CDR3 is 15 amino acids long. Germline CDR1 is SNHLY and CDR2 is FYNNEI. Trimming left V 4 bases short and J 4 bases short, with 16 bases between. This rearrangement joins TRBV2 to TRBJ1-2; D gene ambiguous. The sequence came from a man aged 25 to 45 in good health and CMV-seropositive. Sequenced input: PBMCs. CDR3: CASSGEGGHGYGYTF. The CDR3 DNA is TGTGCCAGCAGTGGGGAGGGTGGTCATGGCTATGGCTACACCTTC.